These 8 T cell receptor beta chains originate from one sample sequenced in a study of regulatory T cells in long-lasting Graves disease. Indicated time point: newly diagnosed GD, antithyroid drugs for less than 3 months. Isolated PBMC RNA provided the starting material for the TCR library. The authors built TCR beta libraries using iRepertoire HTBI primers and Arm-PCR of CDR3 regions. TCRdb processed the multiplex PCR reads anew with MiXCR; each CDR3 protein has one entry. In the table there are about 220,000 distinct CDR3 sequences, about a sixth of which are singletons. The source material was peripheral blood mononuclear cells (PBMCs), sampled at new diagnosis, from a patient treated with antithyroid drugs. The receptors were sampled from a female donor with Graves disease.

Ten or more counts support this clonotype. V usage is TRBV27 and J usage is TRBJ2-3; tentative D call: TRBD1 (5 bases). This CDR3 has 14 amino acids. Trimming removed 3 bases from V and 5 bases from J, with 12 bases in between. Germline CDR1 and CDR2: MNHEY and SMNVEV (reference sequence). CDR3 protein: CASSFGQGIDTQYF. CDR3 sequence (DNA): TGTGCCAGCAGTTTCGGGCAGGGAATAGATACGCAGTATTTT.

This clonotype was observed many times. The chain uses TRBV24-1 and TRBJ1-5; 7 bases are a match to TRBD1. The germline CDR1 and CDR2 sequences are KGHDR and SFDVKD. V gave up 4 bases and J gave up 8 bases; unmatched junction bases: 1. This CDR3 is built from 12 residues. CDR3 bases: TGTGCCACCAGTGACAGGGGGGAGCCCCAGCATTTT. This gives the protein CATSDRGEPQHF.

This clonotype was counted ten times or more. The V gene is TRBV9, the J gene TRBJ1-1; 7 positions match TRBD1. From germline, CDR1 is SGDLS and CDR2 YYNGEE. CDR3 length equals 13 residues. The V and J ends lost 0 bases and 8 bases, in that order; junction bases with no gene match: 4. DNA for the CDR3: TGTGCCAGCAGCGTAGGCGGCAGGGGGGAAGCTTTCTTT. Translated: CASSVGGRGEAFF.

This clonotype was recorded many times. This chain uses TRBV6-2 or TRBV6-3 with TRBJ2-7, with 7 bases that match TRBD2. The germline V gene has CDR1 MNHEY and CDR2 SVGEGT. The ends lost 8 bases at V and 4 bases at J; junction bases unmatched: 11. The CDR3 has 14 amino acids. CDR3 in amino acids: CASRTSGVSYEQYF. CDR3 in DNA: TGTGCCAGCCGGACGAGCGGGGTCTCTTACGAGCAGTACTTC.

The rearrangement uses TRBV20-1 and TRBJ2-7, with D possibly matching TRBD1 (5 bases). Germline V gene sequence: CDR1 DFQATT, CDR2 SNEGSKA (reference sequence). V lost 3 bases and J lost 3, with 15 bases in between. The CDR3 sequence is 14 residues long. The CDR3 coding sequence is TGCAGTGCTAGCATCCACGGACACTTCTACGAGCAGTACTTC. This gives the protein CSASIHGHFYEQYF.

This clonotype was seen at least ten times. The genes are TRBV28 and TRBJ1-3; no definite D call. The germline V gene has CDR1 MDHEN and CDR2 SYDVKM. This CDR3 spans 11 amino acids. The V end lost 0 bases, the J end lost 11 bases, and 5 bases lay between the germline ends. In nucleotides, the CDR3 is TGTGCCAGCAGTTTATGGTATTCCATATATTTT. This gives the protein CASSLWYSIYF.

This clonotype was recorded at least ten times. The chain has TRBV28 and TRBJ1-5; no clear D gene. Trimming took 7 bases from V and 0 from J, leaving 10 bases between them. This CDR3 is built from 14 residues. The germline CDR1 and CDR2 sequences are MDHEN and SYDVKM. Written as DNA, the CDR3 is TGTGCCAGCAATACGGGTTATAGCAATCAGCCCCAGCATTTT. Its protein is CASNTGYSNQPQHF.

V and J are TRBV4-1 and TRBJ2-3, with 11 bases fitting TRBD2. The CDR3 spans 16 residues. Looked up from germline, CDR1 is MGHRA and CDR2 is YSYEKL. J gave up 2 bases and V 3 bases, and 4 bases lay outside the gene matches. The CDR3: CASSHLAGGPTDTQYF. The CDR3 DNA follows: TGCGCCAGCAGCCATCTAGCGGGAGGACCCACAGATACGCAGTATTTT.